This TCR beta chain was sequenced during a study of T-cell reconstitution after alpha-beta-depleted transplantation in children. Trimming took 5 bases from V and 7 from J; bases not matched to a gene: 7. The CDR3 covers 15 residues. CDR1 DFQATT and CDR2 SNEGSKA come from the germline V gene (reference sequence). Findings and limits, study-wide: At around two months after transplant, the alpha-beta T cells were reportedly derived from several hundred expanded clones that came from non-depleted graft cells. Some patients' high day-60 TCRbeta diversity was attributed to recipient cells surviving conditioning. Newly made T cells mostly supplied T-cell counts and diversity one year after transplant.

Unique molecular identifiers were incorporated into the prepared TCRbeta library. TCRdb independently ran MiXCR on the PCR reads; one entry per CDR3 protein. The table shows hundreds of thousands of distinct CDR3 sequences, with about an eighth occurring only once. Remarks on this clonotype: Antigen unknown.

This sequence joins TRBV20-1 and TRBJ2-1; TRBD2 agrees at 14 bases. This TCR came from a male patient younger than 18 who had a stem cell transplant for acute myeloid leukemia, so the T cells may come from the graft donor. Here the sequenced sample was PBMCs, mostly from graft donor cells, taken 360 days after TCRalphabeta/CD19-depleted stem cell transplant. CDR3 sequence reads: CSAPGLAGGRNEQFF. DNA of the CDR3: TGCAGTGCTCCCGGACTAGCGGGAGGACGGAATGAGCAGTTCTTC.